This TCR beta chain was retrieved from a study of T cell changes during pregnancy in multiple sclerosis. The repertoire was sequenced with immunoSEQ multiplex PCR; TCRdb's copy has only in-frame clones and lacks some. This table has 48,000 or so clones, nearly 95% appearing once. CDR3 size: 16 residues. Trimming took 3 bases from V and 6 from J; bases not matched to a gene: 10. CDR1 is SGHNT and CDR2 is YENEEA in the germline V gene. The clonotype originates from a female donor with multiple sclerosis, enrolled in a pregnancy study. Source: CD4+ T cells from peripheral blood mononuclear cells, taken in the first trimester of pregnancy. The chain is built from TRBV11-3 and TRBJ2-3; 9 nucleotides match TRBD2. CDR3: CASSFSLAGPGDTQYF. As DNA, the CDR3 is TGTGCCAGCAGCTTTTCCCTAGCGGGGCCCGGGGATACGCAGTATTTT.